This TCR beta chain emerged from a study of blood T cell repertoires in COVID-19 (dated by TCRdb to 2020 to 2022). About the investigation overall: Samples from collaborators originated in the United States, Italy and Spain and spanned both the acute and convalescent phases of COVID-19. The material from the prospective study consisted of cDNA or gDNA derived from T cells, B-cell-depleted T cells, or PBMCs. Deeply sampled blood TCRbeta repertoires from subjects exposed to, actively infected with, or recovered from COVID-19 were included in the dataset. The repertoires were released in a freely available public database meant as a resource for research on the immune response to SARS-CoV-2. Samples were obtained from the ongoing ImmuneRACE study (first 160 participants) and from 1,254 subjects provided by 6 global collaborators. A de-identified subject ID, COVID-19 status, age in years and sex were almost always included in the sample metadata. Where HLA class I and class II types were available, the types were taken from metadata supplied by the sample provider, not from assay-based typing. Overall results and qualifications from the work: How much clinical and demographic metadata was included differed by source and by participant, and the metadata was provided uncurated.

To note about this clone: No antigen is known for it. No base quality information exists; no much larger clone differs at one position.

In the prospective study, participants were roughly 18 to 89 years old, resided in about two dozen geographic areas of the United States, and were enrolled through a virtual design. In the prospective study, participants were assigned to cohorts based on the clinical history participants reported in a screening survey and a study questionnaire. In the prospective study, whole blood, serum and a nasopharyngeal or oropharyngeal swab were collected from each participant by mobile phlebotomists. Participants in the prospective study had the option to provide additional blood draws and questionnaires over an approximately 2-month period. Blood samples from the prospective study were shipped frozen or at room temperature prior to DNA extraction. The immunoSEQ Assay, a bias-controlled multiplex PCR, was used to amplify TCRbeta CDR3 regions from genomic DNA. From the authors' description of their analysis: Nucleated cell counts per sample were estimated from amplification of reference gene primers within the assay. Sequence reads were collapsed and filtered to measure the absolute abundance of every unique TCRbeta CDR3 rearrangement. Productive Simpson clonality was computed per sample as the square root of Simpson's diversity index over productive rearrangements. Entries here come from immuneACCESS through TCRdb and include only in-frame sequences with V and J called. Some clones fail to appear in such tables; in the studies checked, an unresolved V gene covers under half of the shortfall, and the cause of the remainder is unknown. The V and J calls and clone size come from that table; D and trimming were worked out from the DNA. This sample holds about 180,000 clones; roughly 89% were observed only once. The top ten constitute 2% to 2.5% of the sample.

The germline V gene (reference sequence) sets CDR1 to LNHDA and CDR2 to SQIVND. The CDR3 covers 14 residues, taking in both the cysteine and the phenylalanine. Solely the CDR3 DNA is kept, with 42 bases framed from the first base. Trimming costs V 3 bases and J 3 bases, and their ends lie 12 bases apart. The clonotype originates from a woman aged 40 to 55 with acute COVID-19. The sample was PBMCs or T cells enriched from blood (not recorded which). Here the chain combines TRBV19 and TRBJ2-7; perhaps TRBD1 is the D gene, with 6 bases matching. This receptor carries the CDR3 CASSIPGALYEQYF. The DNA sequence reads TGTGCCAGTAGTATCCCAGGGGCCCTCTACGAGCAGTACTTC.